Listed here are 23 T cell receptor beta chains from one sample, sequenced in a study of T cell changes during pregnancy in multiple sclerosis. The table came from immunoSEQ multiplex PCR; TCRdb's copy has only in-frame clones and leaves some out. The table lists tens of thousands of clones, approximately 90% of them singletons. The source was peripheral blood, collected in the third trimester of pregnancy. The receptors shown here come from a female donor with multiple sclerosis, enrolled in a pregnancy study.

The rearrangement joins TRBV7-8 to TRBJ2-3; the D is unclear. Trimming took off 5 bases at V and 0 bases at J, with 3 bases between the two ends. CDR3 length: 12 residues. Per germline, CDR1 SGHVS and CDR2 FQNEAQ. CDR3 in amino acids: CASSPSTDTQYF. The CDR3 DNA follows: TGTGCCAGCAGCCCTAGCACAGATACGCAGTATTTT. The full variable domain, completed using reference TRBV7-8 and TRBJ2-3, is GAGVSQSPRYKVAKRGQDVALRCDPISGHVSLFWYQQALGQGPEFLTYFQNEAQLDKSGLPSDRFFAERPEGSVSTLKIQRTQQEDSAVYLCASSPSTDTQYFGPGTRLTVL.

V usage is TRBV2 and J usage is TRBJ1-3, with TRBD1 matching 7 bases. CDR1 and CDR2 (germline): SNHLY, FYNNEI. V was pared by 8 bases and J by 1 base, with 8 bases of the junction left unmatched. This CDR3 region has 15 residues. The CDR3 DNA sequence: TGTGCCAGCGGGAGACAGGGTCTTTCTGGAAACACCATATATTTT. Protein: CASGRQGLSGNTIYF.

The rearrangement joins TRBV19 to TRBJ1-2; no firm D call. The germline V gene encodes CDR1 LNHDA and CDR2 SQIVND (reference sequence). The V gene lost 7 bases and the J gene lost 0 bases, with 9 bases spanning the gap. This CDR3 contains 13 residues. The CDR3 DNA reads TGTGCCAGTAACCGAGACACTAACTATGGCTACACCTTC. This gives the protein CASNRDTNYGYTF. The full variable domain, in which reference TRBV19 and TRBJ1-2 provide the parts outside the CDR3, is DGGITQSPKYLFRKEGQNVTLSCEQNLNHDAMYWYRQDPGQGLRLIYYSQIVNDFQKGDIAEGYSVSREKKESFPLTVTSAQKNPTAFYLCASNRDTNYGYTFGSGTRLTVV.

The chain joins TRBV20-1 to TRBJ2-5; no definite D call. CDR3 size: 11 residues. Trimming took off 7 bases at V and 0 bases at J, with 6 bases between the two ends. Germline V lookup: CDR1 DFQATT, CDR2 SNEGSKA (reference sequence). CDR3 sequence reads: CSGVYQETQYF. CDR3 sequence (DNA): TGCAGTGGAGTGTACCAAGAGACCCAGTACTTC.

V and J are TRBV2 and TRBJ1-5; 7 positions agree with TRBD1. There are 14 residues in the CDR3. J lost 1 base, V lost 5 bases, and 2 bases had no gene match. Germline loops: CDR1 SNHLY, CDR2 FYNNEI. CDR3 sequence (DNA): TGTGCCAGCAGTAGGGACAGCAGCAATCAGCCCCAGCATTTT. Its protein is CASSRDSSNQPQHF.

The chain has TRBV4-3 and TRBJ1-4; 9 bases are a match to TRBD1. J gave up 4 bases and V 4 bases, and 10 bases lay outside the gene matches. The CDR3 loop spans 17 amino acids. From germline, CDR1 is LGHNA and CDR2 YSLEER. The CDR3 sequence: CASSRDRERLVNEKLFF. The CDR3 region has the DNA TGCGCCAGCAGCCGGGACAGGGAGAGGCTCGTTAATGAAAAACTGTTTTTT.

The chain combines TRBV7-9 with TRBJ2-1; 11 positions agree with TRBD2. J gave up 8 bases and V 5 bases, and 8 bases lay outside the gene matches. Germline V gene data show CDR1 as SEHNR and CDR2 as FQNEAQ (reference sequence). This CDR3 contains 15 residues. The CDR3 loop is CASSIPTSGIHEQFF. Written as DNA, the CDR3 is TGTGCCAGCAGCATACCGACTAGCGGGATCCATGAGCAGTTCTTC.

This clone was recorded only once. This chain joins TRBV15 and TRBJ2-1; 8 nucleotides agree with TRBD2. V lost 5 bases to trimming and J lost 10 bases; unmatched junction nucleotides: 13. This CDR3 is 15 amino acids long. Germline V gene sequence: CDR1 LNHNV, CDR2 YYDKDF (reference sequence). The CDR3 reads CATSGGAAGAGEQFF. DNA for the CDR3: TGTGCCACCAGCGGAGGGGCAGCGGGAGCAGGGGAGCAGTTCTTC.

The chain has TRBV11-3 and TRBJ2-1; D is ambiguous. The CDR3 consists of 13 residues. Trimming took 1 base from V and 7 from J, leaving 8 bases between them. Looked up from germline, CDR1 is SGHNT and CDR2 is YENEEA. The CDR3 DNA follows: TGTGCCAGCAGCTTAGGGCTAGTTAATGAGCAGTTCTTC. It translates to CASSLGLVNEQFF.

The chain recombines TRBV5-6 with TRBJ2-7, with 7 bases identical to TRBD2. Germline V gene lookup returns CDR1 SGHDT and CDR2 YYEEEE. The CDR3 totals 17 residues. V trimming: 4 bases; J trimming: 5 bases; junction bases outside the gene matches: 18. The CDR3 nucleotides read TGTGCCAGCAGCCCCGCCCCGCGGGAGTATCTTTCCCACGAGCAGTACTTC. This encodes CASSPAPREYLSHEQYF.

Here the CDR3 DNA reads TGTGCCAGCAGCTTAGCGCCGGGGACAGGGCAAAGGGGGATCGGGGAGCTGTTTTTT. Protein product: CASSLAPGTGQRGIGELFF. This chain uses TRBV7-2 with TRBJ2-2; 9 positions match TRBD1. Per germline, CDR1 SGHTA and CDR2 FQGNSA. There are 19 residues in the CDR3. The V gene end was trimmed by 0 bases and the J gene end by 7 bases; junction bases not matched to a gene: 15.

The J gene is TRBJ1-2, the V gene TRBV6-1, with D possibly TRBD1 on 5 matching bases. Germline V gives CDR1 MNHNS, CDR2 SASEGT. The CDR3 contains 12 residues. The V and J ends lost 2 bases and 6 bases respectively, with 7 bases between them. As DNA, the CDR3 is TGTGCCAGCAGTGAACTAGGGGATGGCTACACCTTC. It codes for CASSELGDGYTF.

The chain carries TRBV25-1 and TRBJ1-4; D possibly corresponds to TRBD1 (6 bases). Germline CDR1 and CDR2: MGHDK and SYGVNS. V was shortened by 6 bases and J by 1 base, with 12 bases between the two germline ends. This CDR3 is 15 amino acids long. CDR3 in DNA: TGTGCCAGCAGCCACACCAGGGGAACTAATGAAAAACTGTTTTTT. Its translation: CASSHTRGTNEKLFF.

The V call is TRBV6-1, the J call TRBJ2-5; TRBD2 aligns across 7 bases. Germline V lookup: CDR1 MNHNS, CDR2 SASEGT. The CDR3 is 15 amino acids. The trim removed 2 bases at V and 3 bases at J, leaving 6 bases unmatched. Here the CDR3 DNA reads TGTGCCAGCAGTGAACTTGCTAGCGGTAAAGAGACCCAGTACTTC. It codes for CASSELASGKETQYF.

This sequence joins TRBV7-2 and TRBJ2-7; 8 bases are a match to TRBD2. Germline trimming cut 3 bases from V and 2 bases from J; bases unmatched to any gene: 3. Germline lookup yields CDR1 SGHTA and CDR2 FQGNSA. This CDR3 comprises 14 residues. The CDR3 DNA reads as TGTGCCAGCAGCTTGGGGACTAGTGCCTACGAGCAGTACTTC. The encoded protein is CASSLGTSAYEQYF.

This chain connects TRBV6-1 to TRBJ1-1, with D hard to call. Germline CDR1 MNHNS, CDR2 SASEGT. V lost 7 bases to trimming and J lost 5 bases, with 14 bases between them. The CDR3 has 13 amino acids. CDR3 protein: CASTLIAITEAFF. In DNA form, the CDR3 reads TGTGCCAGCACCCTTATCGCGATAACTGAAGCTTTCTTT.

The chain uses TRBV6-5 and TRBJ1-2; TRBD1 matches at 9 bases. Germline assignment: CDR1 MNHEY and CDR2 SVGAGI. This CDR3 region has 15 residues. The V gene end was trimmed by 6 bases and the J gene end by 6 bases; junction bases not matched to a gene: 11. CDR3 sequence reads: CASRSGGQGWDGYTF. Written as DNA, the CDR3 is TGTGCCAGCAGATCCGGGGGACAGGGTTGGGATGGCTACACCTTC.

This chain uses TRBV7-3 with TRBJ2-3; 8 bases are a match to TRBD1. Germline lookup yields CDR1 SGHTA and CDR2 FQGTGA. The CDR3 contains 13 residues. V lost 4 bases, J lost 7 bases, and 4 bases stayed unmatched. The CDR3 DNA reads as TGTGCCAGCAGCTCAGCAGGGGGCAATACGCAGTATTTT. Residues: CASSSAGGNTQYF.

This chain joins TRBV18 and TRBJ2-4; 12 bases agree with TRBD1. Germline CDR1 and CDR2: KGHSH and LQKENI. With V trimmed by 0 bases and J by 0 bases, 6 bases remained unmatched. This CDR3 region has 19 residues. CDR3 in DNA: TGTGCCAGCTCACCACCGGGACAGGGGGCGGTCGGAGCCAAAAACATTCAGTACTTC. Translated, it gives CASSPPGQGAVGAKNIQYF.

Here the CDR3 reads CASSADRGNTEAFF. CDR3 sequence (DNA): TGTGCCAGCAGCGCCGACAGGGGGAACACTGAAGCTTTCTTT. The chain has TRBV7-3 and TRBJ1-1; 8 positions agree with TRBD1. Germline V gene lookup returns CDR1 SGHTA and CDR2 FQGTGA. With 5 bases clipped from V and 1 base from J, the junction kept 3 bases outside the gene matches. The CDR3 length is 14 residues.

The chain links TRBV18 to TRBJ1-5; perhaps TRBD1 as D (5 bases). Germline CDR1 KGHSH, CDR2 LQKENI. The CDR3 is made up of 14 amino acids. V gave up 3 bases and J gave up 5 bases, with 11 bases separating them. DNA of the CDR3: TGTGCCAGCTCACCGGCGGGGGATTATCAGCCCCAGCATTTT. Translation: CASSPAGDYQPQHF.

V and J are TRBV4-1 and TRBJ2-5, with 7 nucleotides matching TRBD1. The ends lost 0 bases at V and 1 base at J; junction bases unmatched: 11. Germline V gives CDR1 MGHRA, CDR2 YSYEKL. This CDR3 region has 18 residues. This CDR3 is CASSQDLPSGTAQETQYF. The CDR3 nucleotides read TGCGCCAGCAGCCAAGATCTTCCGTCGGGGACAGCCCAAGAGACCCAGTACTTC.

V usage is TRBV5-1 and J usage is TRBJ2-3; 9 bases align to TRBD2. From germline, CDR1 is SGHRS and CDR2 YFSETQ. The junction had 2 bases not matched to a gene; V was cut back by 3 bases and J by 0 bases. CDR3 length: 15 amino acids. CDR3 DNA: TGCGCCAGCAGCTCAGGACTAGCGAGCACAGATACGCAGTATTTT. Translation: CASSSGLASTDTQYF. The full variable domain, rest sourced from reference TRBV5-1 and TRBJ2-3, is KAGVTQTPRYLIKTRGQQVTLSCSPISGHRSVSWYQQTPGQGLQFLFEYFSETQRNKGNFPGRFSGRQFSNSRSEMNVSTLELGDSALYLCASSSGLASTDTQYFGPGTRLTVL.